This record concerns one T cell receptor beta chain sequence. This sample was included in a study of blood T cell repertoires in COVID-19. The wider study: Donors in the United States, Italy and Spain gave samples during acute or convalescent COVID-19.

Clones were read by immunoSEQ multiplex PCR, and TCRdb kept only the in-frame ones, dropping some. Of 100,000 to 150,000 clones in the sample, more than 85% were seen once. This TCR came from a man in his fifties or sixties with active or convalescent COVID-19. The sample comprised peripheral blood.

The CDR3 sequence: CASSPNRLNTEAFF. The CDR3 nucleotides read TGTGCCAGCAGCCCTAACCGATTGAACACTGAAGCTTTCTTT. The V and J genes are TRBV9 and TRBJ1-1; no clear D gene. The V and J ends lost 4 bases and 0 bases respectively, with 10 bases between them. The CDR3 loop spans 14 amino acids. The germline V gene encodes CDR1 SGDLS and CDR2 YYNGEE.